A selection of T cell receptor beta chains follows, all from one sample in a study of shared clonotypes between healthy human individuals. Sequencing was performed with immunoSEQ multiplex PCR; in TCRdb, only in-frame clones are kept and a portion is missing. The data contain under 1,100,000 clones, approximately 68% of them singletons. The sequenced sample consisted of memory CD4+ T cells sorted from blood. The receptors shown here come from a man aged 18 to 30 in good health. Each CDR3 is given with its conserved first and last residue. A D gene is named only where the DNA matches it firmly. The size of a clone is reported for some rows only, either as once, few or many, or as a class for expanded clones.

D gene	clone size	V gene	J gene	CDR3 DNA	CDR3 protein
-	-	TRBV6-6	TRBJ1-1	TGTGCCAGCAGTTATTCAGCGACCGTAGGGAACACTGAAGCTTTCTTT	CASSYSATVGNTEAFF
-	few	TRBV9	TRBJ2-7	TGTGCCAGCAGCGTAGAGGGATGGCAGGCAAAATCCTACGAGCAGTACTTC	CASSVEGWQAKSYEQYF
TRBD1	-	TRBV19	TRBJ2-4	TGTGCCAGTAGTATAGCGGCAGGGGGCCGCCGGAGGGCCAAAAACATTCAGTACTTC	CASSIAAGGRRRAKNIQYF
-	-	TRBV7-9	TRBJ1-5	TGTGCCAGCAGCTTAGGGGACGGCAATCAGCCCCAGCATTTT	CASSLGDGNQPQHF
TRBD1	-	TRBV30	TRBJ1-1	TGTGCCGGTTCGGGACAGGTAAACACTGAAGCTTTCTTT	CAGSGQVNTEAFF
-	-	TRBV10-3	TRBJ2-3	TGTGCCACTACCGACCTTAGGGGTACGGTAGATACGCAGTATTTT	CATTDLRGTVDTQYF
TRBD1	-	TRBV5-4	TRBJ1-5	TGTGCCAGCAGCAGGGACAGGAATCAGCCCCAGCATTTT	CASSRDRNQPQHF
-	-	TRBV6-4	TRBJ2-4	TGTGCCAGCAGTTTAGCCAAAAACATTCAGTACTTC	CASSLAKNIQYF
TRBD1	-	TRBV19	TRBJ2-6	TGTGCCAGTAGTTTCGGGACAGGGGGTTCTGAGGCCAACGTCCTGACTTTC	CASSFGTGGSEANVLTF
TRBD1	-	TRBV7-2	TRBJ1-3	TGTGCCAGCAGCTTAGGGCGGACAGGGTCCCACACCATATATTTT	CASSLGRTGSHTIYF
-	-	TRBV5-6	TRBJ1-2	TGTGCCAGCAGCTGGTCAAGGAACGGGGGCTACACCTTC	CASSWSRNGGYTF
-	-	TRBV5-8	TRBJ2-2	TGTGCCAGCGGTCGACAGACCGGGGAGCTGTTTTTT	CASGRQTGELFF
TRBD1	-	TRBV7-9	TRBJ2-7	TGTGCCAGCAGCTTAGCAGGGGGACAGGGGGCCTACGAGCAGTACTTC	CASSLAGGQGAYEQYF
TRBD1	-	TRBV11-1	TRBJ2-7	TGTGCCAGCAGCCGGGACAGCTACGAGCAGTACTTC	CASSRDSYEQYF
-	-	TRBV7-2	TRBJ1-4	TGTGCCAGCAGCTTAGCCGGGAGATCAACTAATGAAAAACTGTTTTTT	CASSLAGRSTNEKLFF
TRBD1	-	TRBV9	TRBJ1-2	TGTGCCAGCAGCCTAATATCGACAGGGGCCTATGGCTACACCTTC	CASSLISTGAYGYTF
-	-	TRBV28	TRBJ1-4	TGTGCCAGCAGGGACGGGCGTGAAAAACTGTTTTTT	CASRDGREKLFF
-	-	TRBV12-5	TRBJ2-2	TGTGCTAGTGGCCGGGACATAGGGACCGGGGAGCTGTTTTTT	CASGRDIGTGELFF
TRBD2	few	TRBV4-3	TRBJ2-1	TGCGCCAGCAGCCAAGATCGAACTAGCGGGAAGTACAATGAGCAGTTCTTC	CASSQDRTSGKYNEQFF
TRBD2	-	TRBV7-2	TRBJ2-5	TGTGCCAGCAGCTTAGGCCCGGGGCTAGCGGAAGAGACCCAGTACTTC	CASSLGPGLAEETQYF
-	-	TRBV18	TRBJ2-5	TGTGCCAGCTCACCTTTGGGAATTCAAGAGACCCAGTACTTC	CASSPLGIQETQYF
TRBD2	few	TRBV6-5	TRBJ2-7	TGTGCCAGCAGACCGGGACTAGTCTACGAGCAGTACTTC	CASRPGLVYEQYF
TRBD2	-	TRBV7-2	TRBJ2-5	TGTGCCAGCAGCCAGGGACTAGCGGGCACCGTCCAGTACTTC	CASSQGLAGTVQYF
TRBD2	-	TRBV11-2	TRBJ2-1	TGTGCCAGCAGCAAAAATAGCGGGGGGGCGTCTGGTGAGCAGTTCTTC	CASSKNSGGASGEQFF
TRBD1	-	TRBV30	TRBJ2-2	TGTGCCTGGAGGACAGGGGGTAACACCGGGGAGCTGTTTTTT	CAWRTGGNTGELFF
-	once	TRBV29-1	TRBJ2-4	TGCAGCGTGGGCCCCGGGACCAAAAACATTCAGTACTTC	CSVGPGTKNIQYF
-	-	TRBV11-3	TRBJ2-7	TGTGCCAGCAGCTTGGGCAGGGGAAGGTACGACGAGCAGTACTTC	CASSLGRGRYDEQYF